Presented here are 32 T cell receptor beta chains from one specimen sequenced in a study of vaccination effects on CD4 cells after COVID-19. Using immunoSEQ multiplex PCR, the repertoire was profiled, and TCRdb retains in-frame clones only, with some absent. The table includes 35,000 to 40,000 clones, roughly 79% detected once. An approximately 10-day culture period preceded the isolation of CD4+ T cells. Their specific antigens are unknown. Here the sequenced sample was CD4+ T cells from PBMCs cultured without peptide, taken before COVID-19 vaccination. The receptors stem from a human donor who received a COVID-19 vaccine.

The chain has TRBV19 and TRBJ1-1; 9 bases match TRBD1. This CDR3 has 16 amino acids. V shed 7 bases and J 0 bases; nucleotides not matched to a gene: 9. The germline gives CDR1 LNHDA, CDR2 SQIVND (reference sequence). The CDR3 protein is CASTSPTGGLNTEAFF. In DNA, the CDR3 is TGTGCCAGTACCTCCCCTACAGGGGGCCTGAACACTGAAGCTTTCTTT.

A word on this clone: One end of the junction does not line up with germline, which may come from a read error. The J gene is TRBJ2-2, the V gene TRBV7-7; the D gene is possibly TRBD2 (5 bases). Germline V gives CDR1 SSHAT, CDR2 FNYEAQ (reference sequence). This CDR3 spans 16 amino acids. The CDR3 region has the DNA TGTGCTAGCAGCCCAACGCCCACCCGCGGGACCGGGGAGCTGTTTTTT. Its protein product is CASSPTPTRGTGELFF.

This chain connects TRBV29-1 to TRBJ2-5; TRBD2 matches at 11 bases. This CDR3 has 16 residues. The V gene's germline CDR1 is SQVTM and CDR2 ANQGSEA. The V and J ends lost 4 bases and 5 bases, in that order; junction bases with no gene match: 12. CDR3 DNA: TGCAGCGTTGGGGGGGGACTAGCGGTTTCGTTGGAGACCCAGTACTTC. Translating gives CSVGGGLAVSLETQYF.

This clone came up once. This CDR3 is CASSQGWTSGGGSYNEQFF. CDR3 DNA sequence: TGTGCCAGCAGCCAGGGGTGGACTAGCGGGGGGGGGTCCTACAATGAGCAGTTCTTC. The chain employs TRBV3-1 (or the pseudogene TRBV3-2) and TRBJ2-1; 15 bases fit TRBD2. The germline V gene has CDR1 LGHDT and CDR2 YNNKEL (reference sequence). The CDR3 is 19 residues long. V dropped 3 bases and J dropped 1; count of bases not matched to a gene: 7.

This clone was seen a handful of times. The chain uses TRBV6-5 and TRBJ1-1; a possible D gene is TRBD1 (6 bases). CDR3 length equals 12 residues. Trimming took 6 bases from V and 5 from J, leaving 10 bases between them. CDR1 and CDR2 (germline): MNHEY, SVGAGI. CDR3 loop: CASRLRGTEAFF. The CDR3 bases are TGTGCCAGCAGGCTGAGGGGGACTGAAGCTTTCTTT.

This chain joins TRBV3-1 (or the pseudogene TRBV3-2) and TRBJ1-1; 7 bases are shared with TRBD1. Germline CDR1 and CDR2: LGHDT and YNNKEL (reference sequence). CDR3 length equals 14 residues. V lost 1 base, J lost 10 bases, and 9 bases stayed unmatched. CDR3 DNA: TGTGCCAGCAGCCAAGTCAGGGCGGCAGGGGGAGCTTTCTTT. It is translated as CASSQVRAAGGAFF.

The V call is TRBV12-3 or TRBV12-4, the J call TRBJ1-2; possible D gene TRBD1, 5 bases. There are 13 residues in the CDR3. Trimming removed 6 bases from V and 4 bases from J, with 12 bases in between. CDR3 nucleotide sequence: TGTGCCAGCAGCCCTCGACAGATCTATGGCTACACCTTC. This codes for CASSPRQIYGYTF.

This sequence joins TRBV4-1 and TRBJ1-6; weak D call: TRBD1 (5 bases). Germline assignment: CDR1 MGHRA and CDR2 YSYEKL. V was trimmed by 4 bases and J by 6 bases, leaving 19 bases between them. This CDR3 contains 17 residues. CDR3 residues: CASSPRFGTAVNSPLHF. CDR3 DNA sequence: TGCGCCAGCAGCCCGCGATTCGGGACGGCAGTTAATTCACCCCTCCACTTT.

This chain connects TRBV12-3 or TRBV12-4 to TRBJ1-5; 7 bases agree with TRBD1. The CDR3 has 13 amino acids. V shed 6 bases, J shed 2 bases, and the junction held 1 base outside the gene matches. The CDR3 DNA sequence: TGTGCCAGCAGGGGGACAGGCAATCAGCCCCAGCATTTT. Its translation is CASRGTGNQPQHF.

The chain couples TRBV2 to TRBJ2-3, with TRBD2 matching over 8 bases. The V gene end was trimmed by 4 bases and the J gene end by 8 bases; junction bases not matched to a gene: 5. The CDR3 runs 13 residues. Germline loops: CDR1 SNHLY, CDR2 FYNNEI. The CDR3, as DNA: TGTGCCAGCAGTGGGGCGGGGGGCACTACGCAGTATTTT. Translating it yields CASSGAGGTTQYF.

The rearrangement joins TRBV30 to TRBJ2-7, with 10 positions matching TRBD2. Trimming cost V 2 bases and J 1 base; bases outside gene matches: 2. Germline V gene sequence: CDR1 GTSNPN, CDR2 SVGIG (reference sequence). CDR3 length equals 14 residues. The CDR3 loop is CAWSTSGKSYEQYF. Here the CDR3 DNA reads TGTGCCTGGAGTACTAGCGGGAAGTCCTACGAGCAGTACTTC. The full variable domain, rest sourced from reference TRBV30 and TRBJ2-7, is SQTIHQWPATLVQPVGSPLSLECTVEGTSNPNLYWYRQAAGRGLQLLFYSVGIGQISSEVPQNLSASRPQDRQFILSSKKLLLSDSGFYLCAWSTSGKSYEQYFGPGTRLTVT.

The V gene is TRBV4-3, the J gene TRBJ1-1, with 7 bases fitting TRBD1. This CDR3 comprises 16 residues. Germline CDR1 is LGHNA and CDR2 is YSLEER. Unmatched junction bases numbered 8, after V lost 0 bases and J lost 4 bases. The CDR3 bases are TGCGCCAGCAGCCAAGACCCCCAGGGGGGGCCCACTGAAGCTTTCTTT. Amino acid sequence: CASSQDPQGGPTEAFF.

The CDR3 here is CASSQDPPGRSSYNSPLHF. CDR3 in DNA: TGCGCCAGCAGCCAAGATCCCCCGGGACGGAGCTCCTATAATTCACCCCTCCACTTT. The rearrangement uses TRBV4-3 and TRBJ1-6; TRBD1 is a possible D gene (5 bases). CDR3 length: 19 amino acids. Between the trimmed V and J ends, which lost 0 bases and 0 bases, there was a span of 15 bases. Germline V CDR1 and CDR2: LGHNA, YSLEER.

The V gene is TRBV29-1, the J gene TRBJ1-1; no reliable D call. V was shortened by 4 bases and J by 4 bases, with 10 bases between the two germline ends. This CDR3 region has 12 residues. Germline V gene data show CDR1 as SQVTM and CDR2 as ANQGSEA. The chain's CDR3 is CSVVPTSTEAFF. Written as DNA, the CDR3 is TGCAGCGTTGTCCCCACTTCCACTGAAGCTTTCTTT.

The CDR3 region has the DNA TGTGCCAGCAGCTGGGGGACAGGGAGAAATCAGCCCCAGCATTTT. It codes for CASSWGTGRNQPQHF. The V call is TRBV5-5, the J call TRBJ1-5, with TRBD1 matching 9 bases. This CDR3 has 15 residues. V lost 3 bases, J lost 4 bases, and 5 bases stayed unmatched. Germline CDR1 and CDR2: SGHKS and YYEKEE (reference sequence).

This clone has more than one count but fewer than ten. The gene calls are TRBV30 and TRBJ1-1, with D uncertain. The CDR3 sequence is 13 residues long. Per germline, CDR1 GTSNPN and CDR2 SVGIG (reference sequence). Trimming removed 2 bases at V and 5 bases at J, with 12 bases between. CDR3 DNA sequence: TGTGCCTGGAGTAACGCGCCGAGAACTGAAGCTTTCTTT. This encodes CAWSNAPRTEAFF.

Written as DNA, the CDR3 is TGCGCCAGCAGCCAAGATTCAGGACAGGGTACTGGCTACACCTTC. Protein sequence: CASSQDSGQGTGYTF. The chain recombines TRBV4-1 with TRBJ1-2; the match to TRBD1 covers 8 bases. Looked up from germline, CDR1 is MGHRA and CDR2 is YSYEKL. The CDR3 spans 15 residues. V was clipped by 0 bases and J by 7 bases; unmatched bases: 7.

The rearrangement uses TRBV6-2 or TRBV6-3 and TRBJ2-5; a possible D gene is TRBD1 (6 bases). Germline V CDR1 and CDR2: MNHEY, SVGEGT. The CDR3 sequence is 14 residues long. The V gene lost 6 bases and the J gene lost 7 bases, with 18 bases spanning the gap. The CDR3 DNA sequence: TGTGCCAGCAGCGCCGGACAGTCGCTCGGGACCCAGTACTTC. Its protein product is CASSAGQSLGTQYF.

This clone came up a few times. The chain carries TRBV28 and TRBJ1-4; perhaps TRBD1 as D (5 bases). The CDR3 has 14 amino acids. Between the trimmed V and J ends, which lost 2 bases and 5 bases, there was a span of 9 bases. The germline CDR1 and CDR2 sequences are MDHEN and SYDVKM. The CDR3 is CASSLHQGNEKLFF. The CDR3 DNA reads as TGTGCCAGCAGTTTACATCAGGGAAATGAAAAACTGTTTTTT.

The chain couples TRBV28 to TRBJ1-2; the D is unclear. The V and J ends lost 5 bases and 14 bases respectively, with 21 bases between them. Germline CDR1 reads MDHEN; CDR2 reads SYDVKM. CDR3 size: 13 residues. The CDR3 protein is CASSPSSPPGWTF. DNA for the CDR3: TGTGCCAGCAGTCCATCCTCACCCCCCGGATGGACCTTC.

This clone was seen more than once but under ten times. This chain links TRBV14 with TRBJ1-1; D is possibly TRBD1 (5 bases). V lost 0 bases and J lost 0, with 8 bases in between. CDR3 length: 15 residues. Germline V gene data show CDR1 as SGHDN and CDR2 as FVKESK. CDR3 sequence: CASSQEGALNTEAFF. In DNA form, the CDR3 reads TGTGCCAGCAGCCAAGAAGGGGCCCTGAACACTGAAGCTTTCTTT. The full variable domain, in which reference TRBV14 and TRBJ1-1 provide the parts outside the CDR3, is EAGVTQFPSHSVIEKGQTVTLRCDPISGHDNLYWYRRVMGKEIKFLLHFVKESKQDESGMPNNRFLAERTGGTYSTLKVQPAELEDSGVYFCASSQEGALNTEAFFGQGTRLTVV.

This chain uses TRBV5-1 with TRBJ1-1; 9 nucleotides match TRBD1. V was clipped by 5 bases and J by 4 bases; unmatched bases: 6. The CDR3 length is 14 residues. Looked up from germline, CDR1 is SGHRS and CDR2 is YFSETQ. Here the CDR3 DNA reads TGCGCCAGCAGAATAGGGACAGGGAGCACTGAAGCTTTCTTT. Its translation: CASRIGTGSTEAFF.

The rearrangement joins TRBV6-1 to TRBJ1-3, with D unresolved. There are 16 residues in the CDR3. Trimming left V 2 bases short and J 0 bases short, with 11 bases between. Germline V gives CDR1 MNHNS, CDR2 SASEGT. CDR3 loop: CASSEQSSYSGNTIYF. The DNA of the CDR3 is TGTGCCAGCAGTGAACAAAGCAGCTACTCTGGAAACACCATATATTTT.

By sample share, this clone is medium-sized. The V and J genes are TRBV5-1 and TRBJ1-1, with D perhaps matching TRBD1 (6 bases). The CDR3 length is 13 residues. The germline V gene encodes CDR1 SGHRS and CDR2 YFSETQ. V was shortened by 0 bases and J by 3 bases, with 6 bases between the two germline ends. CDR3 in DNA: TGCGCCAGCAGCTTGGACAGGGACACTGAAGCTTTCTTT. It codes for CASSLDRDTEAFF.

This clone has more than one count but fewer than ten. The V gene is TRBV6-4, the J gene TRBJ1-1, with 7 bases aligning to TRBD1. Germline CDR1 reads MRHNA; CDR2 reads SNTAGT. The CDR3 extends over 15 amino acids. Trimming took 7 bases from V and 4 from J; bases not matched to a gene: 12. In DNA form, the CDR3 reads TGTGCCAGCAACAACCCGACAGGGCTGGGCACTGAAGCTTTCTTT. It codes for CASNNPTGLGTEAFF.

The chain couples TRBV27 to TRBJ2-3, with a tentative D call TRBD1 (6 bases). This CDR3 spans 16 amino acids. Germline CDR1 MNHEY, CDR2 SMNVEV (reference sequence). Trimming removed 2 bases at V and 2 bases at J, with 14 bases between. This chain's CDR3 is CASSLTGTTYTDTQYF. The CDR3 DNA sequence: TGTGCCAGCAGTTTAACCGGGACAACATACACAGATACGCAGTATTTT.

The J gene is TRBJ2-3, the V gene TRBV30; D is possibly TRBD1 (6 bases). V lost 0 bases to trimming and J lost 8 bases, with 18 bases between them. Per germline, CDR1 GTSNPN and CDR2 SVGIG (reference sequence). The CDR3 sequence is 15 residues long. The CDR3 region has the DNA TGTGCCTGGAGTGTATACGAGAGGGCCAGGGGTACGCAGTATTTT. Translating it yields CAWSVYERARGTQYF.

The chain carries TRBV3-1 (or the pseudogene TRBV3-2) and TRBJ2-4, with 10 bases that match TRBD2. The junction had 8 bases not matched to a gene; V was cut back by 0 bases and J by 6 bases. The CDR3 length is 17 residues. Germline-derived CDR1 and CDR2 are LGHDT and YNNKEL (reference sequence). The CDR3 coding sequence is TGTGCCAGCAGCCAAGACCTAGCGGGAGTGGGGGGAAACATTCAGTACTTC. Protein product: CASSQDLAGVGGNIQYF.

The DNA of the CDR3 is TGTGCCAGTAGTAAACGTGGGGGGGCCGAGGAGACCCAGTACTTC. Encoded protein: CASSKRGGAEETQYF. V usage is TRBV19 and J usage is TRBJ2-5, with D maybe TRBD2 (7 bases). The CDR3 runs to 15 residues. Trimming cost V 4 bases and J 5 bases, with 17 bases left between them. The germline V gene encodes CDR1 LNHDA and CDR2 SQIVND (reference sequence).

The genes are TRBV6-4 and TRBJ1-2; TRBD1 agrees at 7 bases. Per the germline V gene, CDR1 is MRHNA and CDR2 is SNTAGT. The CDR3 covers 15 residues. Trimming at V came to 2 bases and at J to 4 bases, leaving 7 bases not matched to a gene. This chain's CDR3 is CASSDDERDSYGYTF. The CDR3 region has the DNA TGTGCCAGCAGTGACGATGAGAGGGACAGCTATGGCTACACCTTC.

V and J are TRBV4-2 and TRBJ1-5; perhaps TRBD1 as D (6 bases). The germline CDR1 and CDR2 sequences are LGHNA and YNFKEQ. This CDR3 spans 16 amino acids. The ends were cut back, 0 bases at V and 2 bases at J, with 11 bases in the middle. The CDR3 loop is CASSQDSGAGNQPQHF. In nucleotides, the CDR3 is TGTGCCAGCAGCCAAGATTCAGGGGCAGGCAATCAGCCCCAGCATTTT.

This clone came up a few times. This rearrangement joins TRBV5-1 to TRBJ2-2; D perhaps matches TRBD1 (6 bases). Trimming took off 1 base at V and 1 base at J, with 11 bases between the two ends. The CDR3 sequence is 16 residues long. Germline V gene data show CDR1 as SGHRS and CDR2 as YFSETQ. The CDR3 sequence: CASSLSGGVNTGELFF. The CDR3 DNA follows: TGCGCCAGCAGCTTGAGTGGGGGCGTGAACACCGGGGAGCTGTTTTTT.